This entry describes one T cell receptor beta chain. What it binds is unknown. This record comes from a study of post-analysis software for immune sequencing data. Study background: There were relapsing-remitting, secondary progressive and progressive-relapsing multiple sclerosis among the disease courses included.

Study-wide findings and caveats: Strong same-batch co-clustering of samples appeared with F measure clustering.

Presence of unique molecular identifiers characterized the TCR beta cDNA libraries. Each batch of roughly 1 to 11 million T cells produced hundreds of thousands of cDNA molecules. TCRdb re-derived calls from the PCR reads in MiXCR, one entry per CDR3 protein. The sample shows about 620,000 distinct CDR3 sequences, roughly two fifths of them seen only once. Sequenced sample: blood. The TCR originated in a girl aged 5 to 17 with multiple sclerosis.

The CDR3 protein is CASSLASSSGGAGNEQFF. The CDR3 DNA is TGTGCCAGCAGCTTAGCCTCCTCTAGCGGGGGGGCTGGTAATGAGCAGTTCTTC. The chain couples TRBV7-2 to TRBJ2-1, with 12 bases identical to TRBD2. The germline V gene has CDR1 SGHTA and CDR2 FQGNSA. Trimming took 0 bases from V and 7 from J; bases not matched to a gene: 10. The CDR3 is made up of 18 amino acids.